A single sample gave rise to the 10 T cell receptor beta chains below, sequenced in a study of blood T cell repertoires in COVID-19. Assay: immunoSEQ multiplex PCR; the TCRdb copy retains only in-frame clones and omits some. Of 90,000 or so clones in the sample, around 88% were seen once. Sequencing was carried out using peripheral blood. The receptors here all came from a man in his 60s with acute or convalescent COVID-19.

In this sample, this clone turned up a few times. V gene TRBV7-8 combines with J gene TRBJ1-5; 9 positions agree with TRBD1. The V gene's germline CDR1 is SGHVS and CDR2 FQNEAQ. The CDR3 length is 16 residues. V lost 5 bases and J lost 2; bases outside the gene matches: 7. The CDR3 DNA is TGTGCCAGCAGCGGAACAGGGGGCAGGGGCAATCAGCCCCAGCATTTT. It encodes CASSGTGGRGNQPQHF.

This chain connects TRBV3-1 (or the pseudogene TRBV3-2) to TRBJ2-1; perhaps TRBD2 as D (6 bases). Germline CDR1 LGHDT, CDR2 YNNKEL (reference sequence). The CDR3 consists of 14 residues. V lost 5 bases and J lost 6, with 14 bases in between. The CDR3 sequence: CASSSRGLLNEQFF. The CDR3 DNA follows: TGTGCCAGCAGCTCCCGAGGACTACTCAATGAGCAGTTCTTC.

This chain joins TRBV7-9 and TRBJ1-2; TRBD1 aligns across 11 bases. CDR1 SEHNR and CDR2 FQNEAQ come from the germline V gene (reference sequence). CDR3 length equals 16 residues. With V trimmed by 1 base and J by 3 bases, 4 bases remained unmatched. CDR3 residues: CASSLGWGQGDYGYTF. The DNA of the CDR3 is TGTGCCAGCAGCTTAGGTTGGGGACAGGGGGACTATGGCTACACCTTC. The full variable domain, with the rest looked up from reference TRBV7-9 and TRBJ1-2, is DTGVSQNPRHKITKRGQNVTFRCDPISEHNRLYWYRQTLGQGPEFLTYFQNEAQLEKSRLLSDRFSAERPKGSFSTLEIQRTEQGDSAMYLCASSLGWGQGDYGYTFGSGTRLTVV.

J is TRBJ2-7 and V is TRBV19; the match to TRBD1 covers 11 bases. From germline, CDR1 is LNHDA and CDR2 SQIVND (reference sequence). The CDR3 is 14 amino acids. V trimming: 6 bases; J trimming: 2 bases; junction bases outside the gene matches: 3. The CDR3 DNA sequence: TGTGCCAGTAGGTCGGGACAGGGGGCCTACGAGCAGTACTTC. Amino acids: CASRSGQGAYEQYF.

The J gene is TRBJ2-6, the V gene TRBV9, with a possible D match to TRBD1 (5 bases). The germline V and J ends were trimmed by 4 bases and 0 bases, with 26 bases remaining between them. CDR1 and CDR2 (germline): SGDLS, YYNGEE. The CDR3 contains 21 residues. In DNA, the CDR3 is TGTGCCAGCAGCCCACAGCCCCAGACAGTCAACCTGGGCTCTGGGGCCAACGTCCTGACTTTC. This encodes CASSPQPQTVNLGSGANVLTF.

The chain is built from TRBV7-2 and TRBJ2-7; 8 nucleotides match TRBD1. V dropped 4 bases and J dropped 6; count of bases not matched to a gene: 17. CDR3 length equals 17 residues. Per germline, CDR1 SGHTA and CDR2 FQGNSA. Written as DNA, the CDR3 is TGTGCCAGCAGCTCCTTTCTCCGGACAGGGAGGCGCCTCGAGCAGTACTTC. As protein: CASSSFLRTGRRLEQYF.

The chain combines TRBV5-1 with TRBJ2-7; TRBD1 aligns across 9 bases. This CDR3 comprises 15 residues. Germline CDR1 and CDR2: SGHRS and YFSETQ. The V gene end was trimmed by 4 bases and the J gene end by 0 bases; junction bases not matched to a gene: 5. CDR3 nucleotide sequence: TGCGCCAGCAGCGCCGGGACAGGGATCTCCTACGAGCAGTACTTC. This gives the protein CASSAGTGISYEQYF.

The chain links TRBV19 to TRBJ2-5; TRBD1 matches at 8 bases. This CDR3 spans 16 amino acids. The trim removed 6 bases at V and 2 bases at J, leaving 11 bases unmatched. Germline V gene sequence: CDR1 LNHDA, CDR2 SQIVND (reference sequence). The CDR3, as DNA: TGTGCCAGTAGCAGTATCAGGGGGCGAAGGCAAGAGACCCAGTACTTC. This sequence encodes CASSSIRGRRQETQYF.

The CDR3 DNA reads as TGTGCCTGGCTAGACTACAGGGGCACTGAAGCTTTCTTT. Amino acids: CAWLDYRGTEAFF. This sequence joins TRBV30 and TRBJ1-1; TRBD1 matches 7 bases. V shed 5 bases and J 4 bases; nucleotides not matched to a gene: 7. This CDR3 has 13 amino acids. The V gene's germline CDR1 is GTSNPN and CDR2 SVGIG (reference sequence).

The chain is built from TRBV2 and TRBJ1-5; D possibly corresponds to TRBD1 (6 bases). The germline V gene encodes CDR1 SNHLY and CDR2 FYNNEI. With 5 bases removed from V and 5 bases from J, the gap between germline ends came to 13 bases. The CDR3 covers 14 residues. The CDR3 sequence: CASSSQGIDQPQHF. CDR3 nucleotides: TGTGCCAGCAGTTCCCAGGGGATAGATCAGCCCCAGCATTTT.